The clone carrying this T cell receptor beta chain was seen a handful of times. Antigen specificity is unknown. This sample's time point: pre-sensitization, week 0. Treatment meaning: therapeutic diphenylcyclopropenone sensitization with weekly scalp DPC. Alopecia patients between 18 and 70 years old and suitable for DPC were used as donors. These data originate in a study of human T cells and chemical hapten exposure. About the study: Patients got weekly scalp diphenylcyclopropenone doses over the approximately 25-week study. Cases of alopecia areata, totalis or universalis occurred in a predominantly female patient group. Overall study results and limits: The count of PT1 expanded TCRs correlated positively with patch test score.

Germline CDR1 SGHVS, CDR2 FNYEAQ. This CDR3 is 15 amino acids long. Trimming took off 5 bases at V and 4 bases at J, with 17 bases between the two ends. TCRdb fed the RACE reads into MiXCR, producing one record per CDR3 protein. The sample shows about 380,000 distinct CDR3 sequences, around 5.5% of them seen only once. The sequencing used whole blood, collected in connection with sensitization to the hapten diphenylcyclopropenone (DPC). The chain couples TRBV7-6 to TRBJ1-2; D not certain. The sequence was collected from a woman between 50 and 59 years old with alopecia areata. Some clones in this sample may be carry-over from other donors' samples. The CDR3 here is CASSQRVQSTYGYTF. CDR3 nucleotide sequence: TGTGCCAGCAGCCAAAGGGTCCAGTCTACCTATGGCTACACCTTC.